This note documents a single TCR beta chain sequence. These data are taken from a study of blood T cell repertoires in COVID-19. Study-level background: Samples representing acute and convalescent COVID-19 were sourced from the United States, Italy and Spain. Sample material is recorded as cDNA or gDNA derived from T cells, B-cell-depleted T cells, or PBMCs.

From germline, CDR1 is SQVTM and CDR2 ANQGSEA. Between the trimmed V and J ends, which lost 6 bases and 5 bases, there was a span of 16 bases. The CDR3 covers 13 residues. TCRdb keeps only in-frame clones here, not all; method: immunoSEQ multiplex PCR. The repertoire includes approximately 150,000 clones, around 84% of them detected once, and more than 0.85% sits in the top ten. The sample consisted of peripheral blood. The V gene is TRBV29-1, the J gene TRBJ1-2, with D unclear. The source of this sequence is a man aged 40-50 years with acute or convalescent COVID-19. CDR3 amino acids: CSVPAGGQYGYTF. The CDR3 DNA reads TGCAGCGTCCCGGCGGGTGGGCAATATGGCTACACCTTC.